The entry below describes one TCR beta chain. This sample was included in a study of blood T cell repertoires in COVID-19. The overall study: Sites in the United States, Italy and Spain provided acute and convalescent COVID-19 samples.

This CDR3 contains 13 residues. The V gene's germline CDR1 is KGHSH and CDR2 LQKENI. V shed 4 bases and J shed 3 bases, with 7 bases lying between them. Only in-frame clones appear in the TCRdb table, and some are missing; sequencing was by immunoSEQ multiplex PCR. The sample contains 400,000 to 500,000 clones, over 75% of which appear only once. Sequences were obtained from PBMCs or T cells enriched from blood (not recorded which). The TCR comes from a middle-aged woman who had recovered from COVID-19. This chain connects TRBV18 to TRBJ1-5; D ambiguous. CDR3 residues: CASSRQANQPQHF. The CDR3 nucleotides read TGTGCCAGCTCACGTCAGGCCAATCAGCCCCAGCATTTT.